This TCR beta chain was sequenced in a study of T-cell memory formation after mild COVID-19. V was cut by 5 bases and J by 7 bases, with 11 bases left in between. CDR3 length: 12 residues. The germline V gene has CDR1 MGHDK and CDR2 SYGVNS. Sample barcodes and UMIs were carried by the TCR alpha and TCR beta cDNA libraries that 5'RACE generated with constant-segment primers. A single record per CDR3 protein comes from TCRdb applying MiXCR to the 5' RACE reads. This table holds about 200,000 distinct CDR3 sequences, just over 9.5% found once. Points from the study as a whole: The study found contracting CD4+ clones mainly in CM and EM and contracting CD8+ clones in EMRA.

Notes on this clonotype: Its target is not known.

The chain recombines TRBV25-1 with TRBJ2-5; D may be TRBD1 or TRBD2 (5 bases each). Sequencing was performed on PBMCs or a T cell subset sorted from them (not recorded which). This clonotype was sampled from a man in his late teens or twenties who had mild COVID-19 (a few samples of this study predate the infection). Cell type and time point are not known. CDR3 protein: CASSRGERTQYF. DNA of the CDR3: TGTGCCAGCAGTCGAGGGGAGAGGACCCAGTACTTC.